This T cell receptor (beta chain) was identified during a study of spatial heterogeneity in lung cancer. Overall study: Each unique TCR and UMI combination was seen more than ten times on average in raw reads. Study observations and caveats: Tumors with more nonsynonymous mutations had more expanded intratumoral alpha and beta TCRs. Sequencing reached an estimated coverage of tumor T cells that was only around 6.6% for alpha chains and roughly 13% for beta chains.

Time point noted: sample taken at primary tumor resection. Sequencing was performed on whole RNA extracted from tumor and nontumor lung tissue, or from frozen PBMC, and the material was left unsorted. TCRdb re-analysed the 5' RACE reads in MiXCR, keeping a single row per CDR3 protein. The sample holds 10,000 or so distinct CDR3 sequences, about 10% seen once. The CDR3 is made up of 17 amino acids. After removal of 3 bases from V and 3 bases from J, the junction contained 9 bases not matched to a gene. Germline lookup yields CDR1 SGDLS and CDR2 YYNGEE. This clonotype was recorded a few times. Its antigen is not known.

The chain combines TRBV9 with TRBJ1-6; 7 bases map to TRBD1. The starting material was lung tumor tissue, obtained at surgery. This TCR was recovered from a female donor with early-stage non-small cell lung cancer. DNA of the CDR3: TGTGCCAGCAGCGAGGACCGGACAGGACTCTATAATTCACCCCTCCACTTT. This sequence encodes CASSEDRTGLYNSPLHF. Combining the CDR3 with reference TRBV9 and TRBJ1-6 gives the whole variable domain DSGVTQTPKHLITATGQRVTLRCSPRSGDLSVYWYQQSLDQGLQFLIQYYNGEERAKGNILERFSAQQFPDLHSELNLSSLELGDSALYFCASSEDRTGLYNSPLHFGNGTRLTVT.